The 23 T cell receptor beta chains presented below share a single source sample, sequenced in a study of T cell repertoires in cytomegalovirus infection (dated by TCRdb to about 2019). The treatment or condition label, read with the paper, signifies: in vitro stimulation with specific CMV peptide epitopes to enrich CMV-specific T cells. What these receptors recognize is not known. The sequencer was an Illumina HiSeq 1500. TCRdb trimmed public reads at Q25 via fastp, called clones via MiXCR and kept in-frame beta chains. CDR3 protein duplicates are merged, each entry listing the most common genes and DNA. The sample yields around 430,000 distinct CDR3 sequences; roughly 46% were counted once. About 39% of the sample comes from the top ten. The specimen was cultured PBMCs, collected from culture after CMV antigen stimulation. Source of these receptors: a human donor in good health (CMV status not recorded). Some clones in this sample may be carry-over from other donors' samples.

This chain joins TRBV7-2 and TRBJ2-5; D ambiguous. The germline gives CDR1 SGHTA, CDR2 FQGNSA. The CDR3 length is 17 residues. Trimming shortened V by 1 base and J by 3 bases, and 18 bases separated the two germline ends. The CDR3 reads CASSLGVSRTPEETQYF. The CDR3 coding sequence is TGTGCCAGCAGCTTAGGGGTGTCAAGGACCCCCGAAGAGACCCAGTACTTC.

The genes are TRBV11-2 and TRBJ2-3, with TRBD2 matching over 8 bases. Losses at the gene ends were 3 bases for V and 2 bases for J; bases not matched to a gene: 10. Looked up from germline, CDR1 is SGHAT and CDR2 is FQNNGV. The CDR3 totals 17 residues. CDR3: CASSFEDLAGYTDTQYF. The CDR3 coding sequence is TGTGCCAGCAGCTTTGAGGACCTAGCGGGCTACACAGATACGCAGTATTTT. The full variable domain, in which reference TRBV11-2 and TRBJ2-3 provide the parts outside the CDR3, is EAGVAQSPRYKIIEKRQSVAFWCNPISGHATLYWYQQILGQGPKLLIQFQNNGVVDDSQLPKDRFSAERLKGVDSTLKIQPAKLEDSAVYLCASSFEDLAGYTDTQYFGPGTRLTVL.

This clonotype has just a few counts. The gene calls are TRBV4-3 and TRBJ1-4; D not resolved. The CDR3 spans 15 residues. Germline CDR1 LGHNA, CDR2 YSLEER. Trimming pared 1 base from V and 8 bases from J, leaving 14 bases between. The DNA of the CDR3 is TGCGCCAGCAGCCAAGCCGCCTCGGACGTGGAAAAACTGTTTTTT. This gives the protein CASSQAASDVEKLFF.

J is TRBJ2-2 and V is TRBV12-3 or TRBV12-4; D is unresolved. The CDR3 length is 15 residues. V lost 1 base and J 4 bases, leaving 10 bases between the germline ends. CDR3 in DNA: TGTGCCAGCAGTTTAGAATACGATAGCACCGGGGAGCTGTTTTTT. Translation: CASSLEYDSTGELFF.

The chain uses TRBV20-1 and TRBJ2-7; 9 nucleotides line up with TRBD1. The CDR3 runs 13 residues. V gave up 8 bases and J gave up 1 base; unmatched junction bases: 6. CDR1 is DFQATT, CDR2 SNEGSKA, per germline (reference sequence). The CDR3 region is CSLKGQGSYEQYF. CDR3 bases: TGCAGTCTTAAGGGACAGGGTTCCTACGAGCAGTACTTC.

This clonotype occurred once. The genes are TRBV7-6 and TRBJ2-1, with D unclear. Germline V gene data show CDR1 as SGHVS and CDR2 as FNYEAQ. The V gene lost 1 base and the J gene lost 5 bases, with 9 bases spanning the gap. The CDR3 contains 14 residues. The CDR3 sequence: CASSLVRTDNEQFF. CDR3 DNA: TGTGCCAGCAGCTTAGTCCGGACCGACAATGAGCAGTTCTTC.

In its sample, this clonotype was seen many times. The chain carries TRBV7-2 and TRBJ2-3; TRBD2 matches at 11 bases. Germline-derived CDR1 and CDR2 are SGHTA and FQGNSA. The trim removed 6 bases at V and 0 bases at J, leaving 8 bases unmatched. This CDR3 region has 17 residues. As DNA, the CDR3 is TGTGCCAGCAGAACTGCAGGGACTAGCGGAAGCACAGATACGCAGTATTTT. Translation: CASRTAGTSGSTDTQYF.

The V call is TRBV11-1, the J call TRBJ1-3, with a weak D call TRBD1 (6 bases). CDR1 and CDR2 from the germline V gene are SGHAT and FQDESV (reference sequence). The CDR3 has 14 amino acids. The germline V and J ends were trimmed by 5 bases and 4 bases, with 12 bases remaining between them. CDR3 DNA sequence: TGTGCCAGCAGCAACCCAGGGGCCGGAAACACCATATATTTT. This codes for CASSNPGAGNTIYF.

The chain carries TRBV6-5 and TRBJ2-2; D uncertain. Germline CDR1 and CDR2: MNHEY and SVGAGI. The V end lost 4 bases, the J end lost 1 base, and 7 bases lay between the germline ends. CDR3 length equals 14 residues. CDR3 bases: TGTGCCAGCAGTTTCGACCAGAACACCGGGGAGCTGTTTTTT. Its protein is CASSFDQNTGELFF.

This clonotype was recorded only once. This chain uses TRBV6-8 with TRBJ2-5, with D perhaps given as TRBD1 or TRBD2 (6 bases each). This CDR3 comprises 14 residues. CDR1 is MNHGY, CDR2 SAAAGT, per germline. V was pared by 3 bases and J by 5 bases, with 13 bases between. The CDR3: CASSYKGGYETQYF. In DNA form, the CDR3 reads TGTGCCAGCAGTTATAAAGGGGGGTACGAGACCCAGTACTTC.

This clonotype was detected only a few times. The CDR3 loop is CASTDTGQEQYF. CDR3 DNA: TGTGCCAGCACCGACACAGGCCAGGAGCAGTACTTC. The genes are TRBV6-1 and TRBJ2-7; D is perhaps TRBD1 (5 bases). The V gene's germline CDR1 is MNHNS and CDR2 SASEGT. Trimming removed 7 bases at V and 7 bases at J, with 14 bases between. The CDR3 runs 12 residues.

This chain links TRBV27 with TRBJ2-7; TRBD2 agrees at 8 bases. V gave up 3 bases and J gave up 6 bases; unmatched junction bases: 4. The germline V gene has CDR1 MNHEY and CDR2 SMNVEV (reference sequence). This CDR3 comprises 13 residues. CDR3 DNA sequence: TGTGCCAGCAGTTTCGGGAGGGGTAGCGAGCAGTACTTC. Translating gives CASSFGRGSEQYF.

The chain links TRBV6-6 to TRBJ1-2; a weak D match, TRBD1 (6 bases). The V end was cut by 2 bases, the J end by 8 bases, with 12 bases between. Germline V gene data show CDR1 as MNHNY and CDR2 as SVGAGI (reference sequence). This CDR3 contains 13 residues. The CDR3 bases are TGTGCCAGCAGTTACGGAGACAGGCTCGGCTACACCTTC. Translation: CASSYGDRLGYTF.

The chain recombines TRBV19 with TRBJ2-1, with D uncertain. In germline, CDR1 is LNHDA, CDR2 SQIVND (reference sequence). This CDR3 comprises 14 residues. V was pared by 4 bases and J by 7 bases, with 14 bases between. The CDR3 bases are TGTGCCAGTAGTAAAAGCAACCTGGGAAATGAGCAGTTCTTC. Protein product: CASSKSNLGNEQFF.

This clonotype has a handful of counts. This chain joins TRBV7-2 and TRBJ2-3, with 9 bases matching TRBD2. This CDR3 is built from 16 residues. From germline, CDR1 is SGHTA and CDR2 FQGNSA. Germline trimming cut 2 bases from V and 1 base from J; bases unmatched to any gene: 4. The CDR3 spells CASSLWRGGGTDTQYF. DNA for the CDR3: TGTGCCAGCAGCTTATGGCGGGGGGGTGGCACAGATACGCAGTATTTT.

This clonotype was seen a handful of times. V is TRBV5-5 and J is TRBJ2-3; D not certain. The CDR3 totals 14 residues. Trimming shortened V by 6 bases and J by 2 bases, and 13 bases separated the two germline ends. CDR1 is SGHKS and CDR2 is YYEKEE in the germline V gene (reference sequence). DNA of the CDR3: TGTGCCAGCACATTCGATCCATACACAGATACGCAGTATTTT. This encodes CASTFDPYTDTQYF.

CDR3 region: CASSPERGGYEQYF. CDR3 in DNA: TGTGCCAGCAGCCCAGAAAGAGGGGGCTACGAGCAGTACTTC. The chain carries TRBV7-2 and TRBJ2-7, with a tentative D call TRBD1 (6 bases). The germline V gene has CDR1 SGHTA and CDR2 FQGNSA. The V end lost 5 bases, the J end lost 3 bases, and 14 bases lay between the germline ends. The CDR3 is 14 residues long.

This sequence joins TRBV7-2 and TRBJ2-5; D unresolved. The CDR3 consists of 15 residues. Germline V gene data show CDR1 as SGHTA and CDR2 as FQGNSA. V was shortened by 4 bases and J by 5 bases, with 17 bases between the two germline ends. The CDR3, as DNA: TGTGCCAGCAGCTCCCCCCCAGTGGTCGGGGAGACCCAGTACTTC. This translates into CASSSPPVVGETQYF.

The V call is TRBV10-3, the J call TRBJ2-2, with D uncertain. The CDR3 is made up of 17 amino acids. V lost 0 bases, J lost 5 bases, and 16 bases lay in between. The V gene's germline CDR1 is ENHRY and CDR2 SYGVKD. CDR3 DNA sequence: TGTGCCATCAGTGAGTCTTTGAGCCGCTTGGAAACCGGGGAGCTGTTTTTT. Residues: CAISESLSRLETGELFF.

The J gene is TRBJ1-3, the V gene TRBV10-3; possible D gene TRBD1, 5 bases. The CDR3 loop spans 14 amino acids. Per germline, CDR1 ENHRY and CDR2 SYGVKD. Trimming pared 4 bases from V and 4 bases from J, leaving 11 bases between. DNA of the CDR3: TGTGCCATCAGTGTACTGGCAGGGGGAAACACCATATATTTT. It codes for CAISVLAGGNTIYF.

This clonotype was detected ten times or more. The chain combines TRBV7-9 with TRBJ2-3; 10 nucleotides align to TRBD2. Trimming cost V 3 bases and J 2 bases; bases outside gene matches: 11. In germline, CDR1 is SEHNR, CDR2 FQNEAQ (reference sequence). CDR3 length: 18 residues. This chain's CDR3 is CASSFGTGTSELTDTQYF. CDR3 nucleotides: TGTGCCAGCAGCTTTGGGACCGGGACTAGCGAACTCACAGATACGCAGTATTTT.

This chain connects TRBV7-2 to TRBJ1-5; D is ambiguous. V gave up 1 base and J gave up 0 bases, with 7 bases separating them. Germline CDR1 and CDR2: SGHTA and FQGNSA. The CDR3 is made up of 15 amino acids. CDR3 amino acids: CASSLGRHSNQPQHF. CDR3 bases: TGTGCCAGCAGCTTAGGACGGCATAGCAATCAGCCCCAGCATTTT. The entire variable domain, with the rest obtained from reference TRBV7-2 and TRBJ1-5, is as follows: GAGVSQSPSNKVTEKGKDVELRCDPISGHTALYWYRQSLGQGLEFLIYFQGNSAPDKSGLPSDRFSAERTGGSVSTLTIQRTQQEDSAVYLCASSLGRHSNQPQHFGDGTRLSIL.

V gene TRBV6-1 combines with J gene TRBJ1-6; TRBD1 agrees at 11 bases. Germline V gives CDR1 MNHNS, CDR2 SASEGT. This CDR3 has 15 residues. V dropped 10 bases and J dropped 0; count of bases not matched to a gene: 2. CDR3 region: CATGTGGSYNSPLHF. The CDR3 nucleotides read TGTGCCACAGGGACAGGGGGCTCCTATAATTCACCCCTCCACTTT.